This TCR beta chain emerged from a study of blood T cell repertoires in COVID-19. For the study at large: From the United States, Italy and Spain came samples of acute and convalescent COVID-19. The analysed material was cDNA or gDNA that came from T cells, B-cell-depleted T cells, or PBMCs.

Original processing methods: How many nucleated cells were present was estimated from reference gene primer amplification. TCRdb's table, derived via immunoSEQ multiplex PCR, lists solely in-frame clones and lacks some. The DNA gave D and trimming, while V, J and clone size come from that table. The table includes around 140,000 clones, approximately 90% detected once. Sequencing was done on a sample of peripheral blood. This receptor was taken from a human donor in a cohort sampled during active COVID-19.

The CDR3 nucleotides are TGTGCCAGCAGCTCGGGACTAGCGGGGGTAGATACGCAGTATTTT. Protein product: CASSSGLAGVDTQYF. The J gene is TRBJ2-3, the V gene TRBV5-5, with TRBD2 identical over 14 bases. The CDR3 length is 15 residues. The junction had 2 bases not matched to a gene; V was cut back by 3 bases and J by 5 bases. Germline V gives CDR1 SGHKS, CDR2 YYEKEE (reference sequence).